This section outlines one TCR beta chain sequence together with its context. The antigen is not known. The CDR3 runs to 13 residues. V lost 6 bases to trimming and J lost 3 bases, with 10 bases between them. Germline values: CDR1 MRHNA, CDR2 SNTAGT. Here immunoSEQ multiplex PCR was the method, and the copy in TCRdb shows in-frame clones only, minus some. The table has around 46,000 clones, over 50% seen once. An approximately nine-day culture period preceded the isolation of CD4+ T cells. Vaccine recipients had no previous SARS-CoV-2 infection; their nucleocapsid antibodies were negative. This sample is part of a study of vaccination effects on CD4 cells after COVID-19. Overall study results and limits: Long after vaccination, the clones induced by infection and by vaccine shrank markedly in size. The authors studied few convalescent patients and collected no early post-infection timepoints.

The source was CD4+ T cells from PBMCs cultured without peptide, collected before COVID-19 vaccination. This TCR was recovered from a human donor who received a COVID-19 vaccine. The chain carries TRBV6-4 and TRBJ2-3; D remains unclear. CDR3 sequence reads: CASSWTVTDTQYF. In DNA, the CDR3 is TGTGCCAGCAGCTGGACGGTTACAGATACGCAGTATTTT.